These 23 T cell receptor beta chains originate from one sample sequenced in a study of shared clonotypes between healthy human individuals. Here immunoSEQ multiplex PCR was the method, and the copy in TCRdb shows in-frame clones only, minus some. The profile shows about 600,000 clones, roughly four fifths of them singletons. The material sequenced was PBMCs. These receptors all stem from a woman aged 40 to 50 in good health. Some clones in this sample may be carry-over from other donors' samples.

The genes are TRBV28 and TRBJ2-7; D is perhaps TRBD2 (5 bases). The germline CDR1 and CDR2 sequences are MDHEN and SYDVKM. Trimming took 6 bases from V and 9 from J, leaving 15 bases between them. There are 12 residues in the CDR3. The CDR3 sequence is CASSSGPGGQYF. CDR3 coding DNA: TGTGCCAGCAGCTCTGGACCCGGAGGGCAGTACTTC.

The V and J genes are TRBV30 and TRBJ1-6; D unclear. Germline V gene sequence: CDR1 GTSNPN, CDR2 SVGIG (reference sequence). V was shortened by 5 bases and J by 6 bases, with 14 bases between the two germline ends. There are 14 residues in the CDR3. CDR3 DNA sequence: TGTGCCTGGGGCTCAATTGGTGTTAATTCACCCCTCCACTTT. Protein: CAWGSIGVNSPLHF. Combining the CDR3 with reference TRBV30 and TRBJ1-6 gives the whole variable domain SQTIHQWPATLVQPVGSPLSLECTVEGTSNPNLYWYRQAAGRGLQLLFYSVGIGQISSEVPQNLSASRPQDRQFILSSKKLLLSDSGFYLCAWGSIGVNSPLHFGNGTRLTVT.

The chain is built from TRBV5-1 and TRBJ1-6; 7 positions agree with TRBD1. With 7 bases clipped from V and 6 bases from J, the junction kept 7 bases outside the gene matches. Germline CDR1 is SGHRS and CDR2 is YFSETQ. The CDR3 sequence is 14 residues long. The CDR3 reads CASGQGQANSPLHF. The CDR3 DNA follows: TGCGCCAGCGGACAAGGACAGGCTAATTCACCCCTCCACTTT.

As to this clone: This clone may be a read error of a much larger clone one base away. The chain couples TRBV10-2 to TRBJ2-1; 12 bases map to TRBD2. Germline-derived CDR1 and CDR2 are WSHSY and SAAADI. CDR3 length: 16 amino acids. This chain's CDR3 is CVSSEPGLAGNNEQFF. Here the CDR3 DNA reads TGCGTCAGCAGTGAGCCAGGACTAGCGGGGAACAATGAGCAGTTCTTC.

CDR3 residues: CASSLEGTLNQPQHF. CDR3 DNA sequence: TGTGCCAGCAGCTTGGAAGGGACTTTAAATCAGCCCCAGCATTTT. This chain uses TRBV5-8 with TRBJ1-5, with D possibly matching TRBD1 (5 bases). V was trimmed by 0 bases and J by 4 bases, leaving 11 bases between them. CDR1 is SGHTS, CDR2 YDEGEE, per germline. The CDR3 has 15 residues.

This sequence joins TRBV27 and TRBJ2-1, with D possibly TRBD2 on 5 matching bases. The length of the CDR3 is 12 residues. Trimming removed 2 bases at V and 10 bases at J, with 9 bases between. The V gene's germline CDR1 is MNHEY and CDR2 SMNVEV (reference sequence). CDR3 amino acids: CASSLPGSEQFF. CDR3 in DNA: TGTGCCAGCAGTTTACCGGGGTCGGAGCAGTTCTTC.

The rearrangement uses TRBV5-4 and TRBJ2-1; 13 nucleotides match TRBD2. Trimming took 2 bases from V and 0 from J; bases not matched to a gene: 5. The germline CDR1 and CDR2 sequences are SGHNT and YYREEE (reference sequence). The CDR3 runs 18 residues. CDR3 residues: CASSLRGLAGSSYNEQFF. The CDR3 bases are TGTGCCAGCAGCTTAAGGGGACTAGCGGGATCCTCCTACAATGAGCAGTTCTTC.

This chain connects TRBV28 to TRBJ1-1, with D perhaps matching TRBD1 (5 bases). CDR1 is MDHEN, CDR2 SYDVKM, per germline. V lost 3 bases to trimming and J lost 1 base, with 12 bases between them. The CDR3 is 15 residues long. CDR3 nucleotides: TGTGCCAGCAGTTTCGGAGGGGAGGGGAACACTGAAGCTTTCTTT. The encoded protein is CASSFGGEGNTEAFF.

The rearrangement uses TRBV6-1 and TRBJ2-2, with 8 bases lining up with TRBD1. The ends lost 2 bases at V and 6 bases at J; junction bases unmatched: 8. There are 16 residues in the CDR3. Germline CDR1 MNHNS, CDR2 SASEGT. Here the CDR3 DNA reads TGTGCCAGCAGTGAATCGGCAGGGGGCGCCTCCGGGGAGCTGTTTTTT. Its translation: CASSESAGGASGELFF.

The J gene is TRBJ1-1, the V gene TRBV27; D remains ambiguous. Germline CDR1 MNHEY, CDR2 SMNVEV (reference sequence). This CDR3 contains 14 residues. V lost 5 bases to trimming and J lost 1 base, with 11 bases between them. The DNA for the CDR3 is TGTGCCAGCAGTCATATCAATCGGAACACTGAAGCTTTCTTT. Encoded protein: CASSHINRNTEAFF.

The J gene is TRBJ2-7, the V gene TRBV28; TRBD1 aligns across 9 bases. Germline CDR1 is MDHEN and CDR2 is SYDVKM. The CDR3 has 14 amino acids. With 6 bases clipped from V and 5 bases from J, the junction kept 8 bases outside the gene matches. CDR3 amino acids: CASSPAGTGHEQYF. The CDR3 coding sequence is TGTGCCAGCAGCCCTGCCGGGACAGGGCACGAGCAGTACTTC.

The chain employs TRBV7-2 and TRBJ2-5; 7 bases align to TRBD1. Germline CDR1 SGHTA, CDR2 FQGNSA. Germline trimming cut 11 bases from V and 7 bases from J; bases unmatched to any gene: 22. The CDR3 runs to 16 residues. The CDR3 sequence is CAAGDLRQGQGGTQYF. CDR3 nucleotides: TGTGCCGCCGGGGATTTAAGACAGGGCCAAGGGGGGACCCAGTACTTC.

The CDR3 loop reads CASSRLAAANNEQFF. The CDR3 bases are TGTGCCAGCAGCCGTCTAGCGGCAGCCAATAATGAGCAGTTCTTC. V and J are TRBV11-1 and TRBJ2-1, with 7 nucleotides matching TRBD2. V lost 5 bases, J lost 7 bases, and 11 bases stayed unmatched. Germline CDR1 is SGHAT and CDR2 is FQDESV (reference sequence). The CDR3 length is 15 residues.

The chain links TRBV28 to TRBJ1-5; the match to TRBD1 covers 7 bases. CDR1 is MDHEN, CDR2 SYDVKM, per germline. V dropped 4 bases and J dropped 3; count of bases not matched to a gene: 6. CDR3 length equals 15 residues. CDR3 nucleotides: TGTGCCAGCAGTTCAGGGACAGTACCCAATCAGCCCCAGCATTTT. It translates to CASSSGTVPNQPQHF.

The rearrangement joins TRBV30 to TRBJ2-5; D gene unclear. Trimming took 2 bases from V and 5 from J, leaving 12 bases between them. CDR3 length: 13 residues. Germline-derived CDR1 and CDR2 are GTSNPN and SVGIG (reference sequence). As DNA, the CDR3 is TGTGCCTGGAGTTTGGCGGATTGGGAGACCCAGTACTTC. It codes for CAWSLADWETQYF.

This clone was observed a few times. The chain links TRBV2 to TRBJ2-1, with TRBD2 identical over 9 bases. Germline CDR1 and CDR2: SNHLY and FYNNEI. After removal of 6 bases from V and 7 bases from J, the junction contained 7 bases not matched to a gene. This CDR3 contains 14 residues. The CDR3 sequence is CASSYISGSNEQFF. The CDR3 DNA sequence: TGTGCCAGCAGCTACATTAGCGGGAGTAATGAGCAGTTCTTC.

The chain joins TRBV4-3 to TRBJ1-2, with a tentative D call TRBD1 (5 bases). The germline CDR1 and CDR2 sequences are LGHNA and YSLEER. CDR3 size: 19 residues. V lost 1 base and J 0 bases, leaving 21 bases between the germline ends. The CDR3 DNA is TGCGCCAGCAGCCAAGTGAAGCAGAGAGGGCTACAGGCTAACTATGGCTACACCTTC. It encodes CASSQVKQRGLQANYGYTF.

Many counts were recorded for this clone. This chain joins TRBV28 and TRBJ2-2, with 10 bases fitting TRBD2. Germline values: CDR1 MDHEN, CDR2 SYDVKM. V shed 3 bases, J shed 2 bases, and the junction held 6 bases outside the gene matches. The length of the CDR3 is 17 residues. CDR3 region: CASSFSRTSGNTGELFF. The CDR3 DNA is TGTGCCAGCAGTTTCTCTCGGACTAGCGGTAACACCGGGGAGCTGTTTTTT. The entire variable domain, with the rest obtained from reference TRBV28 and TRBJ2-2, is as follows: DVKVTQSSRYLVKRTGEKVFLECVQDMDHENMFWYRQDPGLGLRLIYFSYDVKMKEKGDIPEGYSVSREKKERFSLILESASTNQTSMYLCASSFSRTSGNTGELFFGEGSRLTVL.

CDR3 sequence: CASSWRAPGGNEQFF. The CDR3 coding sequence is TGTGCCAGCAGCTGGAGAGCGCCGGGAGGCAATGAGCAGTTCTTC. The rearrangement joins TRBV5-6 to TRBJ2-1; 7 nucleotides align to TRBD2. Unmatched junction bases numbered 9, after V lost 3 bases and J lost 6 bases. This CDR3 has 15 residues. Germline-derived CDR1 and CDR2 are SGHDT and YYEEEE.

This clone was observed a few times. V is TRBV6-4 and J is TRBJ1-2, with D possibly TRBD1 on 6 matching bases. CDR1 is MRHNA and CDR2 is SNTAGT in the germline V gene. The CDR3 extends over 16 amino acids. Deletions cut 3 bases from V and 4 bases from J, with 18 bases between. CDR3 in amino acids: CASSDGSDSTVYGYTF. DNA for the CDR3: TGTGCCAGCAGTGATGGTTCGGACAGCACAGTCTATGGCTACACCTTC.

The chain recombines TRBV9 with TRBJ1-4; no reliable D call. The V and J ends lost 1 base and 0 bases respectively, with 7 bases between them. CDR3 length equals 15 residues. CDR1 and CDR2 (germline): SGDLS, YYNGEE. The CDR3 nucleotides read TGTGCCAGCAGCGTAAGCGGGACAACTAATGAAAAACTGTTTTTT. This gives the protein CASSVSGTTNEKLFF.

The rearrangement uses TRBV6-6 and TRBJ2-7; D gene uncertain. The CDR3 contains 12 residues. From germline, CDR1 is MNHNY and CDR2 SVGAGI (reference sequence). The ends were cut back, 5 bases at V and 3 bases at J, with 8 bases in the middle. This CDR3 reads CASSPSNYEQYF. The DNA of the CDR3 is TGTGCCAGCAGTCCTTCAAACTACGAGCAGTACTTC.

The chain uses TRBV7-7 and TRBJ2-2; TRBD2 agrees at 10 bases. CDR3 length: 16 amino acids. V shed 5 bases, J shed 2 bases, and the junction held 5 bases outside the gene matches. The V gene's germline CDR1 is SSHAT and CDR2 FNYEAQ (reference sequence). CDR3 region: CASSPLAGANTGELFF. The CDR3, as DNA: TGTGCCAGCAGCCCTCTAGCGGGAGCAAACACCGGGGAGCTGTTTTTT.